This T cell receptor (beta chain) is drawn from a study of blood T cells in healthy people across ages. With respect to this clonotype: A much larger clone lies a single base off, so this may be a read error.

Together with a sample-barcoded 5' primer, a J-beta primer mix was included in a second PCR lasting roughly 6 to 12 cycles. Each of the cDNA molecules was tagged by a template-switch adaptor with 12 random nucleotides. TCRdb fed the 5' RACE reads into MiXCR, producing one record per CDR3 protein. The repertoire holds approximately 810,000 distinct CDR3 sequences, with around 28% as singletons. Germline loops: CDR1 DFQATT, CDR2 SNEGSKA (reference sequence). The CDR3 runs 13 residues. The ends lost 3 bases at V and 9 bases at J; junction bases unmatched: 7. This sequence joins TRBV20-1 and TRBJ2-5, with 10 positions matching TRBD2. The sequenced sample consisted of blood. This receptor was taken from a woman older than 75 in good health. CDR3 nucleotides: TGCAGTGCTAGTAGCGGGGGGAGGGAGGCCCAGTACTTC. Translation gives CSASSGGREAQYF.